This T cell receptor (beta chain) derives from a study of T cells in tumors after PD-1 blockade. Study-wide context: During anti-PD-1 treatment, some patients continued daily vismodegib 150 mg.

Germline values: CDR1 SGHDN, CDR2 FVKESK. The CDR3 totals 16 residues. V was shortened by 1 base and J by 4 bases, with 16 bases between the two germline ends. Data came from immunoSEQ multiplex PCR; TCRdb stores just in-frame clones and leaves some out. The sample yields tens of thousands of clones, roughly 76% seen once. Tumor or blood genomic DNA was sequenced, with inputs of roughly 550 ng to 6,500 ng. Sequencing was performed on PBMCs, taken after anti-PD-1 treatment. The clonotype comes from a human donor with basal cell carcinoma. The rearrangement links TRBV14 to TRBJ1-2; no reliable D call. The CDR3, as DNA: TGTGCCAGCAGCCAAGGATTAGTCGGGAGAGCCTATGGCTACACCTTC. The encoded protein is CASSQGLVGRAYGYTF.